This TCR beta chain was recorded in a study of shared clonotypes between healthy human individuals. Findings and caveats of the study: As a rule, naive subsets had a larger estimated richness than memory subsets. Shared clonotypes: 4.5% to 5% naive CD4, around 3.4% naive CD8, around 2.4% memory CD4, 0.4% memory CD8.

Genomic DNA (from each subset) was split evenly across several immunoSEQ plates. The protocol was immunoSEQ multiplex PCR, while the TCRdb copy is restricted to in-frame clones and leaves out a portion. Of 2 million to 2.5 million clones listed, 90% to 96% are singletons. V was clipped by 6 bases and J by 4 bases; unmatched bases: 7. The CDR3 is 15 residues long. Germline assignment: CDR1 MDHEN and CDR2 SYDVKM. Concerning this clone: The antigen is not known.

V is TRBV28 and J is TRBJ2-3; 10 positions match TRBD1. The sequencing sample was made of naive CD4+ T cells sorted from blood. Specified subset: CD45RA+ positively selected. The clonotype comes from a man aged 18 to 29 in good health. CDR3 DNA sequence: TGTGCCAGCAGCACCGGGACAGGGGCCCCAGATACGCAGTATTTT. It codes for CASSTGTGAPDTQYF.